The 24 T cell receptor beta chains listed next were all sequenced from one sample in a study of OX40 agonist ivuxolimab in advanced cancers. The method was immunoSEQ multiplex PCR; TCRdb's version includes in-frame clones alone and lacks a portion of them. The table records 150,000 to 180,000 clones, roughly 94% of them present only once. The starting material was CD4+ or CD8+ T cells sorted from blood, obtained in a trial of the OX40 agonist ivuxolimab. Source of these receptors: an adult with an advanced solid tumor such as melanoma, head and neck, liver or kidney cancer.

The CDR3 nucleotides read TGTGCCAGCTCACCTGAATCTTCAACCGGGACAGGGGGCACTGAAGCTTTCTTT. Translation: CASSPESSTGTGGTEAFF. The chain is built from TRBV18 and TRBJ1-1, with 11 bases identical to TRBD1. V trimming: 3 bases; J trimming: 4 bases; junction bases outside the gene matches: 13. Germline CDR1 reads KGHSH; CDR2 reads LQKENI. The CDR3 spans 18 residues.

The chain has TRBV6-9 and TRBJ2-7, with D maybe TRBD1 (5 bases). Trimming took 8 bases from V and 6 from J, leaving 11 bases between them. The CDR3 runs to 11 residues. In germline, CDR1 is MNHGY, CDR2 SVAAGI. CDR3 sequence: CASPAGCEQYF. CDR3 nucleotide sequence: TGTGCCAGCCCTGCAGGGTGCGAGCAGTACTTC.

The rearrangement links TRBV12-5 to TRBJ2-5, with 8 bases fitting TRBD1. The V gene end was trimmed by 5 bases and the J gene end by 7 bases; junction bases not matched to a gene: 12. Germline V lookup: CDR1 LGHNT, CDR2 FRNRAP. The length of the CDR3 is 15 residues. This CDR3 reads CASGPPGQGVGTQYF. In nucleotides, the CDR3 is TGTGCTAGTGGTCCACCAGGACAGGGAGTCGGGACCCAGTACTTC.

The rearrangement links TRBV6-4 to TRBJ2-1; D may be TRBD1 (6 bases). The V and J ends lost 6 bases and 9 bases respectively, with 18 bases between them. This CDR3 is built from 14 residues. CDR1 and CDR2 (germline): MRHNA, SNTAGT. CDR3 sequence (DNA): TGTGCCAGCAGACACGCCGGGACAACCGGTGAGCAGTTCTTC. It encodes CASRHAGTTGEQFF.

This rearrangement joins TRBV7-9 to TRBJ2-7; D is unresolved. The CDR3 loop spans 15 amino acids. Germline V gives CDR1 SEHNR, CDR2 FQNEAQ (reference sequence). The germline V and J ends were trimmed by 1 base and 0 bases, with 10 bases remaining between them. In DNA form, the CDR3 reads TGTGCCAGCAGCTTAGGTGTTCCCGTCTCCTACGAGCAGTACTTC. Its protein product is CASSLGVPVSYEQYF.

The CDR3, as DNA: TGTGCCAGCAGCCCGAATCGGATCAACAATGAGCAGTTCTTC. This codes for CASSPNRINNEQFF. V and J are TRBV13 and TRBJ2-1; D gene unclear. V was cut by 5 bases and J by 5 bases, with 13 bases left in between. Germline V gene data show CDR1 as PRHDT and CDR2 as FYEKMQ (reference sequence). This CDR3 contains 14 residues. The full variable domain, rest sourced from reference TRBV13 and TRBJ2-1, is AAGVIQSPRHLIKEKRETATLKCYPIPRHDTVYWYQQGPGQDPQFLISFYEKMQSDKGSIPDRFSAQQFSDYHSELNMSSLELGDSALYFCASSPNRINNEQFFGPGTRLTVL.

The chain links TRBV4-3 to TRBJ1-6; D is possibly TRBD1 (6 bases). V was pared by 0 bases and J by 11 bases, with 14 bases between. Germline lookup yields CDR1 LGHNA and CDR2 YSLEER. CDR3 size: 15 residues. CDR3 protein: CASSQEVVGGAPLHF. In DNA form, the CDR3 reads TGCGCCAGCAGCCAAGAGGTAGTAGGGGGTGCACCCCTCCACTTT.

The chain uses TRBV25-1 and TRBJ1-6; no reliable D call. Trimming stripped 4 bases from V and 8 bases from J, with 15 bases between. Per the germline V gene, CDR1 is MGHDK and CDR2 is SYGVNS. The CDR3 totals 15 residues. The CDR3 sequence: CASSVLSGPDSPLHF. The CDR3 nucleotides are TGTGCCAGCAGTGTACTGTCCGGGCCCGATTCACCCCTCCACTTT. Variable domain in full (rest from reference TRBV25-1 and TRBJ1-6): EADIYQTPRYLVIGTGKKITLECSQTMGHDKMYWYQQDPGMELHLIHYSYGVNSTEKGDLSSESTVSRIRTEHFPLTLESARPSHTSQYLCASSVLSGPDSPLHFGNGTRLTVT.

The chain carries TRBV2 and TRBJ2-7; tentatively, D is TRBD1 (6 bases). From germline, CDR1 is SNHLY and CDR2 FYNNEI. This CDR3 has 15 amino acids. V was cut by 5 bases and J by 0 bases, with 14 bases left in between. Here the CDR3 DNA reads TGTGCCAGCAGTCCCGAGACAGGCCGCTCCTACGAGCAGTACTTC. This sequence encodes CASSPETGRSYEQYF.

The chain uses TRBV7-8 and TRBJ2-3, with D hard to call. V was pared by 4 bases and J by 8 bases, with 13 bases between. The CDR3 is 13 amino acids. Germline lookup yields CDR1 SGHVS and CDR2 FQNEAQ. As DNA, the CDR3 is TGTGCCAGCAGCTCAATACAAGGGATTACGCAGTATTTT. Protein: CASSSIQGITQYF.

The chain joins TRBV4-1 to TRBJ1-2, with D tentatively TRBD1 (6 bases). CDR1 is MGHRA, CDR2 YSYEKL, per germline. The germline V and J ends were trimmed by 6 bases and 5 bases, with 22 bases remaining between them. CDR3 length equals 16 residues. The CDR3 is CASSRPGASREYGYTF. CDR3 bases: TGCGCCAGCAGTCGGCCGGGGGCGAGTAGGGAATATGGCTACACCTTC.

The V and J genes are TRBV19 and TRBJ1-1, with TRBD1 as a possible D gene (6 bases). Germline V gene data show CDR1 as LNHDA and CDR2 as SQIVND (reference sequence). This CDR3 is 15 amino acids long. V dropped 4 bases and J dropped 0 bases, with 12 bases sitting between them. The CDR3: CASSTYGQMNTEAFF. CDR3 DNA sequence: TGTGCCAGTAGTACCTACGGACAGATGAACACTGAAGCTTTCTTT.

This chain links TRBV5-8 with TRBJ2-2; D gene uncertain. From germline, CDR1 is SGHTS and CDR2 YDEGEE. The CDR3 contains 17 residues. Trimming removed 0 bases from V and 7 bases from J, with 19 bases in between. The CDR3 here is CASSLGLDSGLGGELFF. CDR3 coding DNA: TGTGCCAGCAGCTTGGGCCTAGACTCGGGCCTGGGCGGGGAGCTGTTTTTT.

The chain recombines TRBV2 with TRBJ1-2; 11 bases are a match to TRBD1. This CDR3 spans 14 amino acids. From germline, CDR1 is SNHLY and CDR2 FYNNEI. J gave up 5 bases and V 6 bases, and 5 bases lay outside the gene matches. For the CDR3, the DNA is TGTGCCAGCAGCGGACAGGGGGCTCGATATGGCTACACCTTC. This encodes CASSGQGARYGYTF.

The chain couples TRBV5-4 to TRBJ2-7, with TRBD1 matching 11 bases. V gave up 0 bases and J gave up 3 bases; unmatched junction bases: 5. Looked up from germline, CDR1 is SGHNT and CDR2 is YYREEE (reference sequence). The CDR3 has 16 amino acids. The CDR3 here is CASSLGPGTGGYEQYF. In DNA, the CDR3 is TGTGCCAGCAGCTTGGGGCCCGGGACAGGGGGCTACGAGCAGTACTTC.

This chain joins TRBV19 and TRBJ1-3; D possibly corresponds to TRBD1 (6 bases). The V and J ends lost 5 bases and 0 bases respectively, with 14 bases between them. Per the germline V gene, CDR1 is LNHDA and CDR2 is SQIVND (reference sequence). CDR3 length: 16 residues. CDR3 region: CASSPEGGASGNTIYF. For the CDR3, the DNA is TGTGCCAGTAGTCCCGAGGGGGGGGCCTCTGGAAACACCATATATTTT.

The chain couples TRBV7-2 to TRBJ1-1; a weak D match, TRBD1 (6 bases). Trimming cost V 2 bases and J 0 bases, with 10 bases left between them. There are 15 residues in the CDR3. Germline V gene data show CDR1 as SGHTA and CDR2 as FQGNSA. The CDR3 is CASSLQGRLNTEAFF. The CDR3 nucleotides are TGTGCCAGCAGCTTACAGGGGAGGCTGAACACTGAAGCTTTCTTT.

The V gene is TRBV5-1, the J gene TRBJ1-3; D uncertain. The CDR3 has 17 amino acids. The ends were cut back, 0 bases at V and 0 bases at J, with 13 bases in the middle. The germline V gene has CDR1 SGHRS and CDR2 YFSETQ. This chain's CDR3 is CASSLVGDGRSGNTIYF. Written as DNA, the CDR3 is TGCGCCAGCAGCTTGGTGGGAGACGGCCGCTCTGGAAACACCATATATTTT.

The CDR3 loop reads CASSRRGPVTSGIDEQFF. CDR3 in DNA: TGTGCCAGCAGCCGCAGGGGGCCCGTGACTAGCGGGATCGATGAGCAGTTCTTC. This chain uses TRBV7-2 with TRBJ2-1; 11 nucleotides match TRBD2. V lost 5 bases, J lost 8 bases, and 17 bases stayed unmatched. Germline V gene lookup returns CDR1 SGHTA and CDR2 FQGNSA. This CDR3 has 18 amino acids.

The gene calls are TRBV5-1 and TRBJ2-5; either TRBD1 or TRBD2 may supply D (6 bases each). Germline assignment: CDR1 SGHRS and CDR2 YFSETQ. The CDR3 runs 12 residues. V lost 8 bases and J lost 3, with 11 bases in between. Written as DNA, the CDR3 is TGCGCCAGTAAGGAGGGGGAAGAGACCCAGTACTTC. Its translation is CASKEGEETQYF.

This chain connects TRBV5-1 to TRBJ1-2; no clear D. CDR1 is SGHRS and CDR2 is YFSETQ in the germline V gene. The CDR3 runs 16 residues. The germline V and J ends were trimmed by 0 bases and 0 bases, with 12 bases remaining between them. The CDR3 spells CASSLVYPGANYGYTF. The DNA for the CDR3 is TGCGCCAGCAGCTTGGTCTACCCAGGAGCTAACTATGGCTACACCTTC. Full variable domain (rest looked up from reference TRBV5-1 and TRBJ1-2): KAGVTQTPRYLIKTRGQQVTLSCSPISGHRSVSWYQQTPGQGLQFLFEYFSETQRNKGNFPGRFSGRQFSNSRSEMNVSTLELGDSALYLCASSLVYPGANYGYTFGSGTRLTVV.

The J gene is TRBJ2-7, the V gene TRBV29-1; D not certain. The CDR3 runs to 13 residues. Germline V gives CDR1 SQVTM, CDR2 ANQGSEA. V lost 2 bases, J lost 8 bases, and 16 bases lay in between. For the CDR3, the DNA is TGCAGCGTTGAAACCTACGACACGGCGAAGCAGTACTTC. Protein: CSVETYDTAKQYF.

V and J are TRBV30 and TRBJ2-2; 9 bases match TRBD1. This CDR3 contains 13 residues. V shed 5 bases and J 6 bases; nucleotides not matched to a gene: 4. Germline V gene lookup returns CDR1 GTSNPN and CDR2 SVGIG (reference sequence). CDR3 amino acids: CAWGQGRPGELFF. The CDR3 DNA reads TGTGCCTGGGGACAGGGGAGGCCCGGGGAGCTGTTTTTT.

This chain uses TRBV5-1 with TRBJ2-1, with a possible D match to TRBD2 (5 bases). The germline V gene has CDR1 SGHRS and CDR2 YFSETQ. Trimming pared 4 bases from V and 6 bases from J, leaving 14 bases between. This CDR3 spans 14 amino acids. The CDR3 sequence is CASSASGGSNEQFF. The CDR3 DNA sequence: TGCGCCAGCAGCGCGAGCGGCGGGTCCAATGAGCAGTTCTTC.